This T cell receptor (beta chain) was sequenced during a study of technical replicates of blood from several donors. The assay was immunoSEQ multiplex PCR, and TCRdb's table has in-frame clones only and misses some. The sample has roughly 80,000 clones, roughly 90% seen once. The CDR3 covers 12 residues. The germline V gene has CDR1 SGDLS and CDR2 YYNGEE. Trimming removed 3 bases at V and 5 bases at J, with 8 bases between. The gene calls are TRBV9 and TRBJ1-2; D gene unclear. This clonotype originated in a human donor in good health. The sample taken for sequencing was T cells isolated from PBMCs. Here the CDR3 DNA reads TGTGCCAGCAGCGCTTCGAGGTATGGCTACACCTTC. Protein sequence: CASSASRYGYTF.